This T cell receptor beta chain is from a study of early T cells in non-severe SARS-CoV-2 infection. This clonotype has more than one count but fewer than ten. TCRdb processed the 5' RACE reads anew with MiXCR; each CDR3 protein has one entry. The data hold around 77,000 distinct CDR3 sequences, with roughly a tenth observed a single time. The CDR3 runs 15 residues. The germline gives CDR1 LGHDT, CDR2 YNNKEL (reference sequence). V lost 3 bases and J lost 4; bases outside the gene matches: 5. The material was whole blood, obtained at baseline. The J gene is TRBJ2-1, the V gene TRBV3-1; TRBD2 aligns across 8 bases. This sequence originates from an adult who was a healthcare worker with PCR-confirmed SARS-CoV-2 infection or an uninfected control (not recorded which). CDR3 region: CASSQETSVYNEQFF. The DNA for the CDR3 is TGTGCCAGCAGCCAGGAGACTAGCGTTTACAATGAGCAGTTCTTC.